What follows describes a single T cell receptor beta chain. Its target antigen remains unknown. No per-base quality is available; no much larger clone lies one base away. The record originates from a study of blood T cell repertoires in COVID-19 (dated by TCRdb to the early 2020s). About the study as a whole: The collaborator samples originated in the United States, Italy and Spain and spanned the acute and convalescent phases of COVID-19. The material from the prospective study consisted of cDNA or gDNA derived from T cells, B-cell-depleted T cells, or PBMCs. The repertoires were released in a freely available public database intended as a resource for research on the immune response to SARS-CoV-2. Where available, HLA class I and class II types were taken from metadata supplied by the sample provider and were not determined by assay-based typing. Subjects who had been exposed to COVID-19, were actively infected with it, or had recovered from it provided the deeply sampled blood TCRbeta repertoires that made up the dataset. A de-identified subject ID, COVID-19 status, age in years and sex were almost always included in the sample metadata. Samples came from the ongoing ImmuneRACE study (first 160 participants) plus 1,254 subjects from 6 global collaborators. The paper's findings and limits, for the study overall: Clinical and demographic metadata were provided uncurated, with the amount varying by source and participant.

Participants in the prospective study were aged about 18 to 95 years, lived in about two dozen United States geographic areas, and enrolled through a virtual design. In the prospective study, participants were assigned to cohorts based on the clinical history participants reported in a screening survey and a study questionnaire. Recovered participants in ImmuneRACE Cohort 3 were defined by two consecutive negative NP/OP PCR tests, clearance by a healthcare professional, or resolution of symptoms. Mobile phlebotomists in the prospective study collected whole blood, serum and a nasopharyngeal or oropharyngeal swab from every participant. Additional blood draws and questionnaires over an approximately two-month period could optionally be provided by prospective study participants. Blood samples from the prospective study were shipped frozen or at room temperature prior to DNA extraction. V drops 7 bases and J drops 3 bases, leaving 12 bases in between. The germline V gene supplies CDR1 SQVTM and CDR2 ANQGSEA. Measured from the cysteine to the phenylalanine, the CDR3 is 12 residues long. The read is trimmed to its CDR3 DNA, 36 bases read in frame from base 1.

The immunoSEQ Assay, a bias-controlled multiplex PCR, was used to amplify TCRbeta CDR3 regions from genomic DNA. Regarding the original processing steps: The number of nucleated cells in each sample was estimated by amplification of reference gene primers within the assay. To quantify the absolute abundance of each unique TCRbeta CDR3 rearrangement, sequence reads were collapsed and filtered. Productive Simpson clonality was computed per sample as the square root of Simpson's diversity index over productive rearrangements. Sourced from immuneACCESS, this table was stored by TCRdb with only in-frame sequences that have V and J called. A share of the clones is absent; for the studies checked, an unresolved V gene accounts for under half, and the remainder has no known explanation. The V and J calls and the clone size are those of that table, but D and trimming were determined from the DNA. The sample contains roughly 260,000 clones, 80% to 95% of them found a single time. Of the sample, approximately 1.9% falls within the top ten clones.

The chain was built from TRBV29-1 and TRBJ1-1; no D segment can be confidently identified. The clonotype originates from a woman between 18 and 30 years old who had recovered from COVID-19. Sequences were obtained from PBMCs or T cells enriched from blood (not recorded which). At the DNA level, the sequence is TGCAGCGCTCTCCGGCAGGACACTGAAGCTTTCTTT. Translated, this is CSALRQDTEAFF.